Below are 27 T cell receptor beta chains sequenced from a single sample in a study of blood T cell dynamics during melanoma immunotherapy. Time point specified: pre-treatment baseline. Method: immunoSEQ multiplex PCR; TCRdb's copy keeps in-frame clones and lacks some. This table holds roughly 9,700 clones, about 88% found once. The sequencing used blood, collected from a patient treated with checkpoint blockade. Receptors were obtained from a human donor with melanoma.

This clone was detected only once. The chain joins TRBV27 to TRBJ2-7, with unresolved D. CDR3 length equals 14 residues. The V gene lost 5 bases and the J gene lost 0 bases, with 11 bases spanning the gap. The germline gives CDR1 MNHEY, CDR2 SMNVEV (reference sequence). DNA of the CDR3: TGTGCCAGCAGTCCCGAGCCCTTCTCCTACGAGCAGTACTTC. Its protein product is CASSPEPFSYEQYF.

V usage is TRBV7-8 and J usage is TRBJ2-7; 8 bases are shared with TRBD2. The CDR3 is 14 amino acids. In germline, CDR1 is SGHVS, CDR2 FQNEAQ. V gave up 2 bases and J gave up 7 bases; unmatched junction bases: 7. This CDR3 reads CASSLTAGEGEQYF. Written as DNA, the CDR3 is TGTGCCAGCAGCTTAACAGCGGGGGAGGGGGAGCAGTACTTC.

CDR3 loop: CASSDLGQPPYEQYF. For the CDR3, the DNA is TGTGCCAGCAGTGACCTAGGACAGCCGCCCTACGAGCAGTACTTC. The chain carries TRBV2 and TRBJ2-5, with D tentatively TRBD1 (6 bases). The closer fit of TRBJ2-7 to the DNA end suggests the J call may be wrong. Germline V lookup: CDR1 SNHLY, CDR2 FYNNEI. The CDR3 length is 15 residues.

The chain joins TRBV6-1 to TRBJ1-5, with TRBD1 identical over 7 bases. This CDR3 has 14 amino acids. The trim removed 6 bases at V and 4 bases at J, leaving 6 bases unmatched. CDR1 MNHNS and CDR2 SASEGT come from the germline V gene. The CDR3 coding sequence is TGTGCCAGCAGCGGACAGGACATGAATCAGCCCCAGCATTTT. Its translation is CASSGQDMNQPQHF.

This clone was detected once. The chain recombines TRBV5-1 with TRBJ1-2, with D unresolved. CDR3 size: 14 residues. Germline values: CDR1 SGHRS, CDR2 YFSETQ. Trimming left V 4 bases short and J 0 bases short, with 10 bases between. The CDR3 spells CASSPVDANYGYTF. As DNA, the CDR3 is TGCGCCAGCAGCCCCGTTGACGCTAACTATGGCTACACCTTC. Using reference TRBV5-1 and TRBJ1-2 for the parts outside the CDR3, the full variable domain is KAGVTQTPRYLIKTRGQQVTLSCSPISGHRSVSWYQQTPGQGLQFLFEYFSETQRNKGNFPGRFSGRQFSNSRSEMNVSTLELGDSALYLCASSPVDANYGYTFGSGTRLTVV.

The rearrangement uses TRBV29-1 and TRBJ1-1; no clear D. This CDR3 has 8 amino acids. Germline values: CDR1 SQVTM, CDR2 ANQGSEA. V lost 7 bases and J 9 bases, leaving 6 bases between the germline ends. The CDR3 protein is CSADQAFF. The CDR3 nucleotides read TGCAGCGCCGACCAAGCTTTCTTT.

V gene TRBV11-2 combines with J gene TRBJ2-7; 10 bases are a match to TRBD2. The CDR3 has 15 residues. The V gene's germline CDR1 is SGHAT and CDR2 FQNNGV. Trimming cost V 1 base and J 1 base; bases outside gene matches: 1. This chain's CDR3 is CASSLVAGGSYEQYF. In nucleotides, the CDR3 is TGTGCCAGCAGCTTAGTAGCGGGGGGTTCCTACGAGCAGTACTTC.

The chain is built from TRBV4-2 and TRBJ1-1, with D unclear. Trimming stripped 3 bases from V and 1 base from J, with 9 bases between. The CDR3 runs to 14 residues. From germline, CDR1 is LGHNA and CDR2 YNFKEQ. The CDR3 sequence: CASSHKDGNTEAFF. CDR3 bases: TGTGCCAGCAGCCACAAGGACGGGAACACTGAAGCTTTCTTT.

This chain connects TRBV7-9 to TRBJ1-6, with 7 bases matching TRBD1. The CDR3 runs 14 residues. V was pared by 3 bases and J by 7 bases, with 3 bases of the junction left unmatched. CDR1 and CDR2 from the germline V gene are SEHNR and FQNEAQ (reference sequence). The CDR3 reads CASSLAGGNSPLHF. CDR3 in DNA: TGTGCCAGCAGCTTGGCAGGGGGAAATTCACCCCTCCACTTT.

V and J are TRBV19 and TRBJ1-6, with D perhaps matching TRBD1 (6 bases). Germline CDR1 reads LNHDA; CDR2 reads SQIVND (reference sequence). Trimming took off 5 bases at V and 16 bases at J, with 21 bases between the two ends. The CDR3 has 14 residues. Here the CDR3 reads CASSPQTSGQPLHF. In nucleotides, the CDR3 is TGTGCCAGTAGTCCGCAGACCTCCGGACAGCCGCTCCACTTT. Combining the CDR3 with reference TRBV19 and TRBJ1-6 gives the whole variable domain DGGITQSPKYLFRKEGQNVTLSCEQNLNHDAMYWYRQDPGQGLRLIYYSQIVNDFQKGDIAEGYSVSREKKESFPLTVTSAQKNPTAFYLCASSPQTSGQPLHFGNGTRLTVT.

The chain joins TRBV19 to TRBJ2-1; D gene unclear. In germline, CDR1 is LNHDA, CDR2 SQIVND (reference sequence). Trimming left V 6 bases short and J 8 bases short, with 20 bases between. The CDR3 totals 15 residues. CDR3 DNA sequence: TGTGCCAGTAGAACCAAACCCCCATCTGTGGATGAGCAGTTCTTC. It specifies CASRTKPPSVDEQFF.

This chain joins TRBV7-9 and TRBJ1-1, with D possibly being TRBD1 (6 bases). Deletions cut 4 bases from V and 1 base from J, with 16 bases between. This CDR3 has 16 residues. Germline V CDR1 and CDR2: SEHNR, FQNEAQ (reference sequence). CDR3 DNA sequence: TGTGCCAGCAGCTACTACCGGGGGGCTGGGAACACTGAAGCTTTCTTT. This gives the protein CASSYYRGAGNTEAFF.

Worth noting for this clone: The germline gene is not matched at one end of the junction; a read error may be the cause. The gene calls are TRBV11-2 and TRBJ1-2; TRBD1 matches at 7 bases. CDR1 SGHAT and CDR2 FQNNGV come from the germline V gene. The CDR3 runs 14 residues. CDR3 sequence: CASSRDRGPNGCTF. CDR3 bases: TGTGCCAGCAGCCGGGACAGAGGTCCCAATGGCTGCACCTTC.

The rearrangement joins TRBV5-1 to TRBJ1-4; D is unresolved. In germline, CDR1 is SGHRS, CDR2 YFSETQ. Trimming stripped 2 bases from V and 7 bases from J, with 6 bases between. CDR3 length: 12 residues. CDR3: CASSFGGEKLFF. As DNA, the CDR3 is TGCGCCAGCAGCTTCGGAGGTGAAAAACTGTTTTTT.

The rearrangement joins TRBV5-6 to TRBJ1-4; D gene uncertain. There are 14 residues in the CDR3. The V end was cut by 4 bases, the J end by 8 bases, with 15 bases between. CDR1 is SGHDT, CDR2 YYEEEE, per germline. CDR3 protein: CASSTGQRGEKLFF. CDR3 sequence (DNA): TGTGCCAGCAGCACGGGTCAACGAGGGGAAAAACTGTTTTTT.

Written as DNA, the CDR3 is TGTGCCAGCAGCCAGGGACAGGGGCGGTCCTACAATGAGCAGTTCTTC. Residues: CASSQGQGRSYNEQFF. J is TRBJ2-1 and V is TRBV5-6; 10 nucleotides line up with TRBD1. Trimming at V came to 4 bases and at J to 1 base, leaving 5 bases not matched to a gene. CDR1 and CDR2 (germline): SGHDT, YYEEEE. The CDR3 totals 16 residues.

The DNA for the CDR3 is TGTGCCAGCAGCCCGAGGGGACAGGGTGAGAACTATGGCTACACCTTC. Translating gives CASSPRGQGENYGYTF. The rearrangement uses TRBV5-6 and TRBJ1-2; TRBD1 aligns across 9 bases. CDR1 SGHDT and CDR2 YYEEEE come from the germline V gene. After removal of 4 bases from V and 2 bases from J, the junction contained 9 bases not matched to a gene. The CDR3 is 16 amino acids.

The rearrangement uses TRBV4-1 and TRBJ2-7; 7 nucleotides align to TRBD2. Germline assignment: CDR1 MGHRA and CDR2 YSYEKL. V gave up 4 bases and J gave up 3 bases; unmatched junction bases: 3. CDR3 length: 13 residues. This CDR3 is CASSRSGGYEQYF. The CDR3, as DNA: TGCGCCAGCAGCCGATCGGGGGGCTACGAGCAGTACTTC.

The V gene is TRBV29-1, the J gene TRBJ1-1, with D hard to call. Per the germline V gene, CDR1 is SQVTM and CDR2 is ANQGSEA. The ends were cut back, 4 bases at V and 0 bases at J, with 9 bases in the middle. The CDR3 spans 13 residues. The DNA of the CDR3 is TGCAGCGTTGGAGGCGGCATGAACACTGAAGCTTTCTTT. The encoded protein is CSVGGGMNTEAFF.

The chain uses TRBV11-2 and TRBJ1-5; 7 nucleotides align to TRBD1. The CDR3 covers 17 residues. The V segment lost 5 bases and the J segment 2 bases; nucleotides outside the gene matches: 12. The germline V gene has CDR1 SGHAT and CDR2 FQNNGV. The CDR3 spells CASSLGAGGRGNQPQHF. The CDR3 DNA follows: TGTGCCAGCAGCCTCGGGGCAGGGGGACGGGGCAATCAGCCCCAGCATTTT.

This clone was detected once. This sequence joins TRBV4-1 and TRBJ2-1; 9 bases fit TRBD2. The J segment lost 1 base and the V segment lost 4 bases, leaving 8 bases of the junction unmatched. The CDR3 has 17 amino acids. The V gene's germline CDR1 is MGHRA and CDR2 YSYEKL. In nucleotides, the CDR3 is TGCGCCAGCAGCCCATCAAATAGCGGGAGTTCCTACAATGAGCAGTTCTTC. It is translated as CASSPSNSGSSYNEQFF.

The J gene is TRBJ2-7, the V gene TRBV21-1; TRBD1, the table's D call, lacks a check against the DNA. TRBV21-1 is shown as a pseudogene. This CDR3 contains 18 residues. The CDR3: CASSNGRLQETYSYEQYF. The CDR3 DNA sequence: TGTGCCAGCAGCAACGGTAGATTACAGGAGACCTACTCCTACGAGCAGTACTTC.

V usage is TRBV19 and J usage is TRBJ1-5, with D maybe TRBD1 (5 bases). Germline V gene sequence: CDR1 LNHDA, CDR2 SQIVND (reference sequence). This CDR3 is 15 amino acids long. V dropped 0 bases and J dropped 4 bases, with 10 bases sitting between them. This CDR3 reads CASSIDRQGNQPQHF. CDR3 nucleotide sequence: TGTGCCAGTAGTATAGACCGTCAGGGAAATCAGCCCCAGCATTTT.

Here the CDR3 reads CATSRGGFSEAGGYTF. The CDR3 region has the DNA TGTGCCACCAGCAGAGGGGGGTTTTCGGAGGCTGGCGGCTACACCTTC. The chain uses TRBV15 and TRBJ1-2, with D tentatively TRBD1 (5 bases). The CDR3 contains 16 residues. Trimming cost V 1 base and J 8 bases, with 20 bases left between them. Germline loops: CDR1 LNHNV, CDR2 YYDKDF (reference sequence).

The rearrangement links TRBV27 to TRBJ1-1; 9 positions agree with TRBD1. V trimming: 6 bases; J trimming: 6 bases; junction bases outside the gene matches: 8. CDR3 length: 14 amino acids. Germline loops: CDR1 MNHEY, CDR2 SMNVEV (reference sequence). CDR3 protein: CASRSQGAKSEAFF. In DNA form, the CDR3 reads TGTGCCAGCAGATCACAGGGGGCAAAGTCTGAAGCTTTCTTT.

This chain links TRBV28 with TRBJ2-7; D may be TRBD1 or TRBD2 (5 bases each). Germline V gene data show CDR1 as MDHEN and CDR2 as SYDVKM. V shed 6 bases and J shed 4 bases, with 10 bases lying between them. The length of the CDR3 is 12 residues. The CDR3 spells CASSWDRYEQYF. The CDR3 DNA reads as TGTGCCAGCAGCTGGGACCGATACGAGCAGTACTTC.

The chain uses TRBV6-5 and TRBJ2-7; 8 bases line up with TRBD2. In germline, CDR1 is MNHEY, CDR2 SVGAGI. V lost 4 bases to trimming and J lost 1 base; unmatched junction nucleotides: 6. The CDR3 is 15 residues long. The CDR3 bases are TGTGCCAGCAGTTTAGCGGGGCGACCTTCCTACGAGCAGTACTTC. The encoded protein is CASSLAGRPSYEQYF.